These 10 T cell receptor beta chains originate from one sample sequenced in a study of blood T cell repertoires in COVID-19. TCRdb's copy holds only in-frame clones and misses some; the assay was immunoSEQ multiplex PCR. The sample includes fewer than 500,000 clones, around 89% of them seen just once. The sequenced sample was peripheral blood. Receptors originate from a woman in her 30s with acute or convalescent COVID-19.

The V and J genes are TRBV6-5 and TRBJ2-7; D not resolved. Trimming pared 6 bases from V and 3 bases from J, leaving 15 bases between. There are 14 residues in the CDR3. CDR1 MNHEY and CDR2 SVGAGI come from the germline V gene. DNA of the CDR3: TGTGCCAGCAGACCCTTGGCCAAAATCTACGAGCAGTACTTC. Translated, it gives CASRPLAKIYEQYF.

This chain links TRBV2 with TRBJ1-1, with TRBD1 matching 9 bases. Germline CDR1 reads SNHLY; CDR2 reads FYNNEI. Losses at the gene ends were 5 bases for V and 7 bases for J; bases not matched to a gene: 5. The CDR3 spans 13 residues. The CDR3 nucleotides read TGTGCCAGCAGTCGGGACAGGGAATATGAAGCTTTCTTT. Its translation is CASSRDREYEAFF.

The J gene is TRBJ2-1, the V gene TRBV18; 9 bases match TRBD1. V lost 5 bases to trimming and J lost 6 bases; unmatched junction nucleotides: 8. Germline lookup yields CDR1 KGHSH and CDR2 LQKENI. The CDR3 is 15 amino acids. The CDR3 DNA reads as TGTGCCAGCTCATCGGGACAGGGCGCGGGCAATGAGCAGTTCTTC. This encodes CASSSGQGAGNEQFF.

The chain combines TRBV15 with TRBJ2-3, with a weak D call TRBD2 (7 bases). CDR3 length equals 15 residues. V was trimmed by 0 bases and J by 1 base, leaving 8 bases between them. Germline CDR1 is LNHNV and CDR2 is YYDKDF (reference sequence). CDR3 coding DNA: TGTGCCACCAGCAGAGACGGGGGGCGCACAGATACGCAGTATTTT. Residues: CATSRDGGRTDTQYF.

A single count supports this clone. The chain carries TRBV5-5 and TRBJ2-4; the match to TRBD1 covers 8 bases. This CDR3 region has 17 residues. CDR1 and CDR2 (germline): SGHKS, YYEKEE (reference sequence). J was trimmed by 1 base and V by 4 bases; bases with no gene match: 10. In DNA form, the CDR3 reads TGTGCCAGCAGCCCCTCGGGACAGGTCAGCGCCAAAAACATTCAGTACTTC. This encodes CASSPSGQVSAKNIQYF.

This clone is a singleton in its sample. V and J are TRBV7-2 and TRBJ2-5; D unclear. This CDR3 region has 15 residues. The V and J ends lost 5 bases and 4 bases respectively, with 17 bases between them. Germline V CDR1 and CDR2: SGHTA, FQGNSA. Written as DNA, the CDR3 is TGTGCCAGCAGCCACGGATTTATGAGGAGAGAGACCCAGTACTTC. This encodes CASSHGFMRRETQYF.

This chain uses TRBV11-2 with TRBJ1-4, with D maybe TRBD1 (5 bases). V was cut by 2 bases and J by 10 bases, with 14 bases left in between. Germline lookup yields CDR1 SGHAT and CDR2 FQNNGV. The CDR3 spans 14 residues. The CDR3 region is CASSLRSQGLKLFF. In DNA, the CDR3 is TGTGCCAGCAGCTTAAGATCGCAGGGCCTAAAACTGTTTTTT.

The V call is TRBV7-3, the J call TRBJ2-1; D is possibly TRBD1 (5 bases). Looked up from germline, CDR1 is SGHTA and CDR2 is FQGTGA. This CDR3 has 13 amino acids. V was shortened by 5 bases and J by 9 bases, with 14 bases between the two germline ends. The CDR3: CASSPGHPSEQFF. The CDR3 region has the DNA TGTGCCAGCAGCCCAGGACATCCATCTGAGCAGTTCTTC.

V usage is TRBV6-5 and J usage is TRBJ2-5; perhaps TRBD1 as D (6 bases). The CDR3 loop spans 14 amino acids. Trimming cost V 8 bases and J 3 bases, with 16 bases left between them. CDR1 and CDR2 from the germline V gene are MNHEY and SVGAGI. The CDR3 region is CASGSRGNKETQYF. The CDR3 DNA sequence: TGTGCCAGCGGCTCGAGGGGGAATAAAGAGACCCAGTACTTC.

This clone has more than one count but fewer than ten. V gene TRBV2 combines with J gene TRBJ1-3; 11 bases agree with TRBD1. The CDR3 has 15 amino acids. The junction had 1 base not matched to a gene; V was cut back by 4 bases and J by 2 bases. Germline-derived CDR1 and CDR2 are SNHLY and FYNNEI. The CDR3 sequence is CASSAGQGAGNTIYF. CDR3 bases: TGTGCCAGCAGTGCGGGACAGGGGGCTGGAAACACCATATATTTT.